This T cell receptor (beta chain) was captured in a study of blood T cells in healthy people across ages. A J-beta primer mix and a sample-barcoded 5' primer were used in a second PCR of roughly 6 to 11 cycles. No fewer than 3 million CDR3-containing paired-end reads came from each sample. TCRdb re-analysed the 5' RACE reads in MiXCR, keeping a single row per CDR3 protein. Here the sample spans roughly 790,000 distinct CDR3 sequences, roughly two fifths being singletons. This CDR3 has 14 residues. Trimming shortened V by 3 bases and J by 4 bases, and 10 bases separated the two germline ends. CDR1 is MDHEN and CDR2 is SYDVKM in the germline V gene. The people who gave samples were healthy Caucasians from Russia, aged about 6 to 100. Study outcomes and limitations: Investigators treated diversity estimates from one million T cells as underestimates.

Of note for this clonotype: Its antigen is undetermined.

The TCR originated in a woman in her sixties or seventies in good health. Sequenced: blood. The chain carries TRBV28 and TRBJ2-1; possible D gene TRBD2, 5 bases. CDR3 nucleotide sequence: TGTGCCAGCAGTTTTGCGGACTTTTACAATGAGCAGTTCTTC. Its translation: CASSFADFYNEQFF.